This T cell receptor beta chain was profiled in a study of cytomegalovirus exposure and HLA in healthy donors. The CDR3 consists of 13 residues. Trimming shortened V by 11 bases and J by 0 bases, and 11 bases separated the two germline ends. Germline V gives CDR1 SGHVS, CDR2 FQNEAQ. Profiling relied on immunoSEQ multiplex PCR, and the TCRdb table lists in-frame clones only, not all of them. Here the sample spans 150,000 to 180,000 clones, around 83% being singletons. Specimen: PBMCs. This rearrangement joins TRBV7-8 to TRBJ2-1; D perhaps matches TRBD1 (6 bases). This TCR was sampled from a human donor in good health. CDR3 amino acids: CACRGSSYNEQFF. CDR3 sequence (DNA): TGTGCCTGTAGGGGGAGCTCCTACAATGAGCAGTTCTTC. Complete variable domain (other parts from reference TRBV7-8 and TRBJ2-1): GAGVSQSPRYKVAKRGQDVALRCDPISGHVSLFWYQQALGQGPEFLTYFQNEAQLDKSGLPSDRFFAERPEGSVSTLKIQRTQQEDSAVYLCACRGSSYNEQFFGPGTRLTVL.